Listed below are T cell receptor beta chains from one sample, sequenced in a study of blood T cells in healthy people across ages. MiXCR was run by TCRdb on the 5' RACE reads, yielding one entry per CDR3 protein. Of about 760,000 distinct CDR3 sequences listed, roughly 56% are singletons. Input material: blood. These receptors were obtained from a man aged 40-50 years in good health. Each CDR3 is given with its conserved first and last residue. D genes are given only for firm matches. Clone sizes are given selectively: once, few, many, or a class where the clone is expanded.

V	J	size	D	CDR3	DNA
TRBV12-3/TRBV12-4	TRBJ2-1	.	TRBD2	CASSLVAGVGEQFF	TGTGCCAGCAGTTTAGTAGCGGGAGTAGGTGAGCAGTTCTTC
TRBV2	TRBJ1-2	.	.	CASSGGARGEDNYGYTF	TGTGCCAGCAGTGGGGGGGCCCGAGGGGAGGATAACTATGGCTACACCTTC
TRBV11-1	TRBJ1-1	few	TRBD1	CASSKDRAGAEAFF	TGTGCCAGCTCGAAAGACAGGGCGGGGGCTGAAGCTTTCTTT
TRBV7-9	TRBJ2-3	.	.	CASTPLTSYGDTQYF	TGTGCCAGCACCCCTCTTACCAGCTACGGGGATACGCAGTATTTT
TRBV10-3	TRBJ2-5	.	.	CAISESSPGQGQETQYF	TGTGCCATCAGTGAGTCCTCTCCGGGGCAGGGCCAAGAGACCCAGTACTTC
TRBV20-1	TRBJ1-2	once	.	CSASSPPARRVEDGYTF	TGCAGTGCTAGTTCCCCGCCGGCTCGCAGGGTCGAAGATGGCTACACCTTC
TRBV9	TRBJ2-6	.	.	CASSIAAGANVLTF	TGTGCCAGCAGCATAGCAGCCGGGGCCAACGTCCTGACTTTC
TRBV27	TRBJ1-1	.	.	CASSLSPRLLGNTEAFF	TGTGCCAGCAGTTTATCTCCTCGACTGCTGGGGAACACTGAAGCTTTCTTT
TRBV13	TRBJ2-7	.	TRBD1	CASSFRTGGREQYF	TGTGCCAGCAGCTTCCGGACAGGGGGCCGCGAGCAGTACTTC
TRBV7-2	TRBJ2-2	.	.	CASSFVLGELFF	TGTGCCAGCAGCTTTGTCCTCGGGGAGCTGTTTTTT
TRBV7-3	TRBJ2-6	.	TRBD2	CASSIDSGGATGANVLTF	TGTGCCAGCAGCATTGATAGCGGGGGGGCCACTGGGGCCAACGTCCTGACTTTC
TRBV2	TRBJ2-1	once	.	CASPGARGQFF	TGTGCCAGCCCAGGGGCCCGGGGGCAGTTCTTC
TRBV3-1	TRBJ2-7	many	.	CASSQLGPYEQYF	TGTGCCAGCAGCCAACTGGGACCCTACGAGCAGTACTTC
TRBV9	TRBJ2-5	few	TRBD1	CASSWAGGETQYF	TGTGCCAGCAGCTGGGCAGGGGGAGAGACCCAGTACTTC
TRBV28	TRBJ2-1	.	.	CASSSFVGEADSNEQFF	TGTGCCAGCAGCTCCTTCGTCGGGGAGGCCGACAGCAATGAGCAGTTCTTC
TRBV2	TRBJ1-1	once	TRBD1	CASGTDRGDTEAFF	TGTGCCAGCGGCACGGACAGGGGTGACACTGAAGCTTTCTTT
TRBV4-2	TRBJ2-7	.	TRBD2	CASSQDPGGAYEQYF	TGTGCCAGCAGCCAAGATCCGGGGGGGGCCTACGAGCAGTACTTC
TRBV5-6	TRBJ2-1	.	.	CASSLGVGNNEQFF	TGTGCCAGCAGCTTGGGTGTCGGAAACAATGAGCAGTTCTTC
TRBV15	TRBJ1-2	once	.	CATSRERGDYGYTF	TGTGCCACCAGCAGAGAACGGGGGGACTATGGCTACACCTTC
TRBV7-3	TRBJ2-7	.	TRBD2	CASSVGSSGGYNEQYF	TGTGCCAGCAGCGTAGGTTCTAGCGGAGGCTACAATGAGCAGTACTTC
TRBV4-1	TRBJ2-1	.	TRBD1	CASSLIPGTGRCNEQFF	TGCGCCAGCAGTCTTATACCGGGGACAGGGAGATGCAATGAGCAGTTCTTC
TRBV27	TRBJ1-2	.	.	CASSSRGSFEGYTF	TGTGCCAGCAGTTCTCGAGGGAGCTTCGAGGGCTACACCTTC
TRBV24-1	TRBJ1-1	.	.	CATSDPARGNEAFF	TGTGCCACCAGTGACCCGGCCCGGGGGAATGAAGCTTTCTTT
TRBV5-1	TRBJ2-4	few	.	CASSFRQGGNIQYF	TGCGCCAGCAGCTTCCGACAGGGAGGGAACATTCAGTACTTC
TRBV7-6	TRBJ2-7	few	.	CASSLEAASSYEQYF	TGTGCCAGCAGCTTAGAGGCAGCCAGCTCCTACGAGCAGTACTTC
TRBV28	TRBJ2-1	few	.	CASSTPGPEAPDDRFF	TGTGCCAGCAGTACACCCGGTCCGGAGGCTCCGGACGATCGGTTCTTC
TRBV20-1	TRBJ2-3	few	.	CSARQGNLADTQYF	TGCAGTGCTAGACAGGGGAATTTGGCAGATACGCAGTATTTT
TRBV7-8	TRBJ2-1	.	TRBD2	CASSLGGAGGAGEQFF	TGTGCCAGCAGCCTCGGGGGAGCGGGAGGAGCGGGCGAGCAGTTCTTC
TRBV28	TRBJ2-2	.	.	CASSYGGLRTGELFF	TGTGCCAGCAGTTACGGGGGGCTGAGAACCGGGGAGCTGTTTTTT
TRBV11-2	TRBJ2-4	.	.	CASSLDPGNERVKNIQYF	TGTGCCAGCAGCTTAGATCCAGGGAACGAGAGGGTCAAAAACATTCAGTACTTC
TRBV5-4	TRBJ2-5	.	TRBD1	CASSIGQGGWGQETQYF	TGTGCCAGCAGCATCGGACAGGGAGGTTGGGGACAAGAGACCCAGTACTTC
TRBV12-3/TRBV12-4	TRBJ1-1	few	TRBD1	CASNEQGRGAFF	TGTGCCAGCAATGAACAGGGGCGGGGGGCTTTCTTT
TRBV7-2	TRBJ1-1	.	.	CASSNRQDTEAFF	TGTGCCAGCAGCAACCGACAGGACACTGAAGCTTTCTTT
TRBV14	TRBJ2-1	.	.	CASSLAVSRMLYNEQFF	TGTGCCAGCAGCCTGGCAGTCAGTAGGATGCTCTACAATGAGCAGTTCTTC
TRBV4-2	TRBJ2-7	.	.	CASSQDRVAYEQYF	TGTGCCAGCAGTCAAGATCGGGTAGCCTACGAGCAGTACTTC
TRBV7-2	TRBJ1-2	.	TRBD1	CASSPDRGLGYTF	TGTGCCAGCAGCCCGGACAGGGGTCTGGGCTACACCTTC
TRBV12-3/TRBV12-4	TRBJ1-5	.	.	CASTLLIGGYSNQPQHF	TGTGCCAGCACCTTACTAATAGGAGGATATAGCAATCAGCCCCAGCATTTT
TRBV15	TRBJ2-4	.	.	CATSRSQFIQYF	TGCGCCACCAGCAGGTCCCAGTTCATTCAGTACTTC